This TCR beta chain comes out of a study of OX40 agonist ivuxolimab in advanced cancers. V was cut by 2 bases and J by 8 bases, with 8 bases left in between. The germline CDR1 and CDR2 sequences are SGHDT and YYEEEE. The CDR3 is 12 residues long. Sequencing was performed with immunoSEQ multiplex PCR; in TCRdb, only in-frame clones are kept and a portion is missing. The sample shows fewer than 55,000 clones, roughly 84% of them seen only once. This TCR came from an adult with an advanced solid tumor such as melanoma, head and neck, liver or kidney cancer. Here the sequenced sample was CD4+ or CD8+ T cells sorted from blood, taken in a trial of the OX40 agonist ivuxolimab. The chain employs TRBV5-6 and TRBJ1-5; no clear D gene. The CDR3 region is CASSFAGKPQHF. Written as DNA, the CDR3 is TGTGCCAGCAGCTTCGCGGGTAAGCCCCAGCATTTT. Together with reference TRBV5-6 and TRBJ1-5, the CDR3 gives the full variable domain: DAGVTQSPTHLIKTRGQQVTLRCSPKSGHDTVSWYQQALGQGPQFIFQYYEEEERQRGNFPDRFSGHQFPNYSSELNVNALLLGDSALYLCASSFAGKPQHFGDGTRLSIL.